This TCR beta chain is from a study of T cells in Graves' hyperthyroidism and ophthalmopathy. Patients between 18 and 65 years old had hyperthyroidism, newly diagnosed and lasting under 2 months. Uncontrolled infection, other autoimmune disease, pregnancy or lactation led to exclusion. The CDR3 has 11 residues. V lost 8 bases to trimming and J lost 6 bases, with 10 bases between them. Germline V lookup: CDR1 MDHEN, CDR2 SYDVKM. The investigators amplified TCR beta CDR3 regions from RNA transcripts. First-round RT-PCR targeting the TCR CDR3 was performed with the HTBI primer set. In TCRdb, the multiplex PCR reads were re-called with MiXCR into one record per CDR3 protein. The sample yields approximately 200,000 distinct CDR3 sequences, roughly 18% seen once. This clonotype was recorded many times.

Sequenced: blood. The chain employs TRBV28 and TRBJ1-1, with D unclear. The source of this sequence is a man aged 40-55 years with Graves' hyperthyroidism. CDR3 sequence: CASPRGSEAFF. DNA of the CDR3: TGTGCCAGCCCCCGCGGGTCTGAAGCTTTCTTT.